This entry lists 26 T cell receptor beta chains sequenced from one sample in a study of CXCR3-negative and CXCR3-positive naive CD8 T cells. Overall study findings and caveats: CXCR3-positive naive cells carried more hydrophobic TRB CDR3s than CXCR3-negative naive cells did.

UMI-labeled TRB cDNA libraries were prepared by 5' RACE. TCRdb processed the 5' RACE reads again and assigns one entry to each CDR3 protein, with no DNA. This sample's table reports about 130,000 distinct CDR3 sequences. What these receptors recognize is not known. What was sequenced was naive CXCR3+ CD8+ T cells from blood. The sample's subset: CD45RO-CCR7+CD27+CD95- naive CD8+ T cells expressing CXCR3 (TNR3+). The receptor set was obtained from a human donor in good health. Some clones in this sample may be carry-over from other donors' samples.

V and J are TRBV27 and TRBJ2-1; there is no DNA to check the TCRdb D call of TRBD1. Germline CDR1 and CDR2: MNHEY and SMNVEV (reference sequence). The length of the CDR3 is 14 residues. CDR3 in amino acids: CATQGQGVFNEQFF.

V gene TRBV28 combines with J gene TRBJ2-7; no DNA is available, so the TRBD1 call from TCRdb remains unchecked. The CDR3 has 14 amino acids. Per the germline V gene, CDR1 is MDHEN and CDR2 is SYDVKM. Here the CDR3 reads CASSFGGSGYEQYF.

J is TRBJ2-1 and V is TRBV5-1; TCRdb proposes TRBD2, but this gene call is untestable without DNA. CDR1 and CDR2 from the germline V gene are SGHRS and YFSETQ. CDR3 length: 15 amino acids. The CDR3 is CASRVGLLGRNEQFF. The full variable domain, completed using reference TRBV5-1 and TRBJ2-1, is KAGVTQTPRYLIKTRGQQVTLSCSPISGHRSVSWYQQTPGQGLQFLFEYFSETQRNKGNFPGRFSGRQFSNSRSEMNVSTLELGDSALYLCASRVGLLGRNEQFFGPGTRLTVL.

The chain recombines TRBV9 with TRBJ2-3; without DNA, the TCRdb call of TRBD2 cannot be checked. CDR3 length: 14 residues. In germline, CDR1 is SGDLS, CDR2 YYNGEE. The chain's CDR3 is CASSALPTGDTQYF.

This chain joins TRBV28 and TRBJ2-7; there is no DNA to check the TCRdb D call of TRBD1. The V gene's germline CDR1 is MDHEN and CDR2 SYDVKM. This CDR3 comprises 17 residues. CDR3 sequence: CASTGGTGGILSYEQYF. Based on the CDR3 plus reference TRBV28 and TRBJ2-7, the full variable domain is DVKVTQSSRYLVKRTGEKVFLECVQDMDHENMFWYRQDPGLGLRLIYFSYDVKMKEKGDIPEGYSVSREKKERFSLILESASTNQTSMYLCASTGGTGGILSYEQYFGPGTRLTVT.

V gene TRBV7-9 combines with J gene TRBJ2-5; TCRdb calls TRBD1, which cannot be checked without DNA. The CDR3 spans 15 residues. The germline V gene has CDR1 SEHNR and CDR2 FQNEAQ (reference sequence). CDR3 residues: CASSLGGGEQETQYF.

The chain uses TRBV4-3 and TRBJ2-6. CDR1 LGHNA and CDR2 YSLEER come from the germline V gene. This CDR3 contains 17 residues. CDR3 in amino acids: CASSQDSQGSGANVLTF.

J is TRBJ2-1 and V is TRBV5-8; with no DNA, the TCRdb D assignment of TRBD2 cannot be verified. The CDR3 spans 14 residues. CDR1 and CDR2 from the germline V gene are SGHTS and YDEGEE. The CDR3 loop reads CASSLVARNNEQFF.

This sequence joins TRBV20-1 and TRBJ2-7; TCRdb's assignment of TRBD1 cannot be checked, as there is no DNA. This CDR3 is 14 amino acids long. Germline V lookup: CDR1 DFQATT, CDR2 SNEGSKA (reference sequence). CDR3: CSAPRDRASYEQYF.

The CDR3 loop reads CASSRLATLGEQFF. V usage is TRBV4-1 and J usage is TRBJ2-1; TCRdb's D call, TRBD2, is unchecked because there is no DNA. This CDR3 is built from 14 residues. The V gene's germline CDR1 is MGHRA and CDR2 YSYEKL.

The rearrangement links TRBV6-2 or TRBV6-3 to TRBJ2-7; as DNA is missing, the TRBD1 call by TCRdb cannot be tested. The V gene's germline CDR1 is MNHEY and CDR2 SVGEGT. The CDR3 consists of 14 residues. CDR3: CASSYGQLSYEQYF.

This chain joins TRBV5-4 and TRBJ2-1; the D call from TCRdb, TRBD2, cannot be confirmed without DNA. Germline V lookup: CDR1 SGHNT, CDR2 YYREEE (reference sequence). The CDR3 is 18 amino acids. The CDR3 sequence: CASRKSSLWDYSYNEQFF.

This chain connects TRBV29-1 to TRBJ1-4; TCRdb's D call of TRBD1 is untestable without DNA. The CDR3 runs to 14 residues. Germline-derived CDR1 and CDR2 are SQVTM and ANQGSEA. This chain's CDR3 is CSVEIQVKGEKLFF.

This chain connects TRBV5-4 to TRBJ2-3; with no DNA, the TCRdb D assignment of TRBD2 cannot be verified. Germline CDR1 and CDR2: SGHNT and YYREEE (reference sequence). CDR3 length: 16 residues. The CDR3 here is CASSSLAGEITDTQYF.

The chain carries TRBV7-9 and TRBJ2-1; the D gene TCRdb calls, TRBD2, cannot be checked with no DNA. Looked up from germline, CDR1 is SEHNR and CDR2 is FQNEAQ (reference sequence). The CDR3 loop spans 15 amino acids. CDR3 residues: CASSSTSGRRFEQFF. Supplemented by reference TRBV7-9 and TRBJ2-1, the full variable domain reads DTGVSQNPRHKITKRGQNVTFRCDPISEHNRLYWYRQTLGQGPEFLTYFQNEAQLEKSRLLSDRFSAERPKGSFSTLEIQRTEQGDSAMYLCASSSTSGRRFEQFFGPGTRLTVL.

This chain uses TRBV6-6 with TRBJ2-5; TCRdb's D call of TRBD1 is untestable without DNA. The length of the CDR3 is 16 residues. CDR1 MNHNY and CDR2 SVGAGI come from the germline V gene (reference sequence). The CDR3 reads CASGLRGPAEQETQYF.

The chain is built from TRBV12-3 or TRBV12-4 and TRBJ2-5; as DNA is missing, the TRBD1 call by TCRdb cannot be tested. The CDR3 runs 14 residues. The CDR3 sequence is CASSLGTHQETQYF.

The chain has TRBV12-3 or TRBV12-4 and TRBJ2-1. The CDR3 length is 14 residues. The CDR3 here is CASSLVRLASEQFF.

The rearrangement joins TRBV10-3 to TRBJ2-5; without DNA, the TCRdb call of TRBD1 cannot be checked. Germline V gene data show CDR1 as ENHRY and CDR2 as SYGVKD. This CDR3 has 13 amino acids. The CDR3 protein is CAIAPERQETQYF.

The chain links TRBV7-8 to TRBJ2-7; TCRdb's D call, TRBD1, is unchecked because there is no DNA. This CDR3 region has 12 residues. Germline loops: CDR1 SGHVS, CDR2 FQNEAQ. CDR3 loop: CASQVGGHEQYF.

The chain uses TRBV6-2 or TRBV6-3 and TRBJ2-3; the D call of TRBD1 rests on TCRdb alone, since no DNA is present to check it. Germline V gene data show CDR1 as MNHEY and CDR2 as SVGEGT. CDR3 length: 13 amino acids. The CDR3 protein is CASGVGGTDTQYF.

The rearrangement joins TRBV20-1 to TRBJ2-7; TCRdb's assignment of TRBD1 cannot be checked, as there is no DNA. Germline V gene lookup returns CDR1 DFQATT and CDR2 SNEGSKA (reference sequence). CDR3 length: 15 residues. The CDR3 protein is CSASYLGTASYEQYF.

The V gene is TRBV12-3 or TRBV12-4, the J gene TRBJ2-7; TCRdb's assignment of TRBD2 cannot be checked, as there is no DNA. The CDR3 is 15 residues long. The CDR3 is CASSLSAGGRREQYF.

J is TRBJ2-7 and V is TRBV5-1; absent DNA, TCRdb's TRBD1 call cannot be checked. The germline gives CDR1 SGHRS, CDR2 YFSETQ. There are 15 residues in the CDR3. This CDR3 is CASSLNTGLLYEQYF.

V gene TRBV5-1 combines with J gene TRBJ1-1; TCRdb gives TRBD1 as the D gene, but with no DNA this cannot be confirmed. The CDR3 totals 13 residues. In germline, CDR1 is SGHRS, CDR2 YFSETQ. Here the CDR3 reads CASMGPLGTEAFF. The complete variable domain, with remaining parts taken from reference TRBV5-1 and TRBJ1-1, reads KAGVTQTPRYLIKTRGQQVTLSCSPISGHRSVSWYQQTPGQGLQFLFEYFSETQRNKGNFPGRFSGRQFSNSRSEMNVSTLELGDSALYLCASMGPLGTEAFFGQGTRLTVV.

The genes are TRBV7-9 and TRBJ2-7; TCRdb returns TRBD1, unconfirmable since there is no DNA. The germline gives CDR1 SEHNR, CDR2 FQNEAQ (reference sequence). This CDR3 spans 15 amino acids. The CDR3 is CASSLATGSLYEQYF.